These 24 T cell receptor beta chains came from one sample sequenced in a study of T cells in Graves' hyperthyroidism and ophthalmopathy. Using RNA transcripts as the source, TCR beta CDR3 regions were amplified. When the TCR CDR3 underwent first-round RT-PCR, the HTBI primer set was used. From the multiplex PCR reads, TCRdb called clonotypes with MiXCR, one entry per CDR3 protein. Of fewer than 400,000 distinct CDR3 sequences in the sample, around 25% were seen once. The sequenced material came from blood. The receptors come from a man aged 50-60 years with Graves' hyperthyroidism.

This clonotype showed up just a few times. The chain uses TRBV5-1 and TRBJ2-2, with D possibly being TRBD1 (6 bases). V was cut by 6 bases and J by 8 bases, with 23 bases left in between. Germline V gene data show CDR1 as SGHRS and CDR2 as YFSETQ. This CDR3 comprises 16 residues. CDR3 region: CASKRTASSPGGELFF. DNA for the CDR3: TGCGCCAGCAAACGGACAGCGTCCTCACCCGGGGGGGAGCTGTTTTTT.

This clonotype was counted only a few times. CDR3 bases: TGTGCCAGCAGCCAACCCTGGGGAGGGGAGCTGTTTTTT. It is translated as CASSQPWGGELFF. The genes are TRBV14 and TRBJ2-2; D gene uncertain. V shed 2 bases and J shed 8 bases, with 9 bases lying between them. The CDR3 totals 13 residues. Germline V gene sequence: CDR1 SGHDN, CDR2 FVKESK.

This clonotype has a handful of counts. This chain links TRBV19 with TRBJ2-1; 8 bases line up with TRBD1. Germline V CDR1 and CDR2: LNHDA, SQIVND (reference sequence). Unmatched junction bases numbered 10, after V lost 7 bases and J lost 8 bases. The CDR3 contains 14 residues. CDR3 amino acids: CASKRQGAADEQFF. CDR3 sequence (DNA): TGTGCCAGTAAAAGGCAGGGGGCCGCGGATGAGCAGTTCTTC.

This clonotype was detected a few times. The CDR3 region has the DNA TGTGCCAGCAGCTCTACAGCGACCCAAGAGACCCAGTACTTC. Its protein product is CASSSTATQETQYF. This chain joins TRBV7-7 and TRBJ2-5; D uncertain. The CDR3 has 14 residues. The germline V gene encodes CDR1 SSHAT and CDR2 FNYEAQ (reference sequence). V lost 4 bases and J lost 1, with 10 bases in between. Full variable domain (outside the CDR3, taken from reference TRBV7-7 and TRBJ2-5): GAGVSQSPRYKVTKRGQDVTLRCDPISSHATLYWYQQALGQGPEFLTYFNYEAQPDKSGLPSDRFSAERPEGSISTLTIQRTEQRDSAMYRCASSSTATQETQYFGPGTRLLVL.

This clonotype was counted between two and nine times. CDR3 nucleotide sequence: TGTGCCAGCAGTACCTATTCGGCCGGGGAGCTGTTTTTT. Translating it yields CASSTYSAGELFF. The chain is built from TRBV6-1 and TRBJ2-2; D not resolved. The CDR3 runs 13 residues. Germline loops: CDR1 MNHNS, CDR2 SASEGT. V was trimmed by 5 bases and J by 6 bases, leaving 10 bases between them.

This clonotype was counted only a few times. This rearrangement joins TRBV7-8 to TRBJ2-7; 9 bases fit TRBD1. V shed 4 bases and J 2 bases; nucleotides not matched to a gene: 6. Germline CDR1 is SGHVS and CDR2 is FQNEAQ. This CDR3 contains 15 residues. Here the CDR3 DNA reads TGTGCCAGCAGCTCGGACAGGGGACCGACCTACGAGCAGTACTTC. Protein sequence: CASSSDRGPTYEQYF.

The CDR3 reads CASTDIEDRVRPRGAQYF. The CDR3 DNA is TGCGCCAGCACCGATATAGAGGACAGGGTCCGCCCCAGAGGAGCGCAGTATTTT. V is TRBV10-2 and J is TRBJ2-3, with 8 bases that match TRBD1. The V segment lost 7 bases and the J segment 10 bases; nucleotides outside the gene matches: 25. Germline CDR1 reads WSHSY; CDR2 reads SAAADI. CDR3 size: 18 residues.

CDR3 sequence reads: CASSLVGGVAKNIQYF. Written as DNA, the CDR3 is TGTGCCAGCAGCTTAGTAGGAGGGGTAGCCAAAAACATTCAGTACTTC. The V call is TRBV11-2, the J call TRBJ2-4, with D possibly TRBD2 on 6 matching bases. CDR3 length: 16 residues. V lost 1 base to trimming and J lost 0 bases, with 10 bases between them. Looked up from germline, CDR1 is SGHAT and CDR2 is FQNNGV.

A few counts support this clonotype. The rearrangement links TRBV5-1 to TRBJ2-7, with D possibly matching TRBD2 (6 bases). The V and J ends lost 3 bases and 3 bases respectively, with 10 bases between them. This CDR3 has 13 amino acids. Germline V gives CDR1 SGHRS, CDR2 YFSETQ. Here the CDR3 reads CASSSGGFYEQYF. DNA for the CDR3: TGCGCCAGCAGCTCCGGGGGTTTCTACGAGCAGTACTTC. Full variable domain (rest looked up from reference TRBV5-1 and TRBJ2-7): KAGVTQTPRYLIKTRGQQVTLSCSPISGHRSVSWYQQTPGQGLQFLFEYFSETQRNKGNFPGRFSGRQFSNSRSEMNVSTLELGDSALYLCASSSGGFYEQYFGPGTRLTVT.

The V gene is TRBV6-2 or TRBV6-3, the J gene TRBJ1-2; perhaps TRBD1 as D (5 bases). Trimming shortened V by 6 bases and J by 0 bases, and 14 bases separated the two germline ends. Germline values: CDR1 MNHEY, CDR2 SVGEGT. CDR3 length: 15 amino acids. In DNA form, the CDR3 reads TGTGCCAGCAGGCACGGGACGTACACTAACTATGGCTACACCTTC. Protein sequence: CASRHGTYTNYGYTF.

The chain employs TRBV11-2 and TRBJ2-7, with D maybe TRBD2 (5 bases). The germline V gene has CDR1 SGHAT and CDR2 FQNNGV. This CDR3 comprises 15 residues. V was clipped by 2 bases and J by 6 bases, with 17 bases between them. This chain's CDR3 is CASSLRRVARTEQYF. The CDR3, as DNA: TGTGCCAGCAGCTTAAGGCGGGTCGCTAGGACCGAGCAGTACTTC.

This clonotype has a count of ten or more. This rearrangement joins TRBV12-3 or TRBV12-4 to TRBJ2-5; 8 bases match TRBD2. Losses at the gene ends were 3 bases for V and 5 bases for J; bases not matched to a gene: 5. This CDR3 has 14 amino acids. CDR3 sequence (DNA): TGTGCCAGCAGTTTCCCGACTAGCGATGAGACCCAGTACTTC. Protein: CASSFPTSDETQYF.

The rearrangement uses TRBV24-1 and TRBJ2-2; no definite D call. Trimming took 7 bases from V and 3 from J, leaving 8 bases between them. Germline V gene sequence: CDR1 KGHDR, CDR2 SFDVKD. The CDR3 contains 13 residues. The CDR3 sequence: CATSIRDTGELFF. The CDR3 DNA is TGTGCCACCAGCATACGGGACACCGGGGAGCTGTTTTTT.

This sequence joins TRBV30 and TRBJ1-3; D gene unclear. Per germline, CDR1 GTSNPN and CDR2 SVGIG (reference sequence). The CDR3 sequence is 14 residues long. V was pared by 2 bases and J by 4 bases, with 12 bases between. CDR3 coding DNA: TGTGCCTGGAGTTGGTCCACGTCAGGAAACACCATATATTTT. This translates into CAWSWSTSGNTIYF. The full variable domain, rest sourced from reference TRBV30 and TRBJ1-3, is SQTIHQWPATLVQPVGSPLSLECTVEGTSNPNLYWYRQAAGRGLQLLFYSVGIGQISSEVPQNLSASRPQDRQFILSSKKLLLSDSGFYLCAWSWSTSGNTIYFGEGSWLTVV.

This clonotype showed up many times. The gene calls are TRBV3-1 and TRBJ1-1; D unclear. CDR1 and CDR2 (germline): LGHDT, YNNKEL (reference sequence). CDR3 size: 16 residues. Trimming left V 4 bases short and J 0 bases short, with 15 bases between. CDR3 protein: CASSLSAGGVNTEAFF. CDR3 sequence (DNA): TGTGCCAGCAGCCTATCCGCCGGAGGAGTGAACACTGAAGCTTTCTTT.

This clonotype was counted only a few times. This sequence joins TRBV13 and TRBJ2-1, with 9 nucleotides matching TRBD2. Germline lookup yields CDR1 PRHDT and CDR2 FYEKMQ (reference sequence). Trimming at V came to 6 bases and at J to 5 bases, leaving 8 bases not matched to a gene. The CDR3 consists of 15 residues. The CDR3 reads CASSSVAGVHNEQFF. Written as DNA, the CDR3 is TGTGCCAGCAGTTCCGTAGCGGGAGTTCACAATGAGCAGTTCTTC.

The chain employs TRBV12-3 or TRBV12-4 and TRBJ2-3; 10 bases match TRBD2. With V trimmed by 1 base and J by 6 bases, 7 bases remained unmatched. The CDR3 is 16 amino acids. The CDR3 here is CASSLGAGGPGDTQYF. The CDR3 DNA follows: TGTGCCAGCAGTTTAGGAGCGGGAGGGCCGGGGGATACGCAGTATTTT.

This chain uses TRBV28 with TRBJ1-4; D is possibly TRBD1 (6 bases). The CDR3 is 15 residues long. V dropped 6 bases and J dropped 8 bases, with 19 bases sitting between them. Looked up from germline, CDR1 is MDHEN and CDR2 is SYDVKM. For the CDR3, the DNA is TGTGCCAGCAGGACCTTAAGGGGGGCTGGGGAAAAACTGTTTTTT. Amino acids: CASRTLRGAGEKLFF.

V and J are TRBV3-1 and TRBJ2-7; a weak D match, TRBD2 (5 bases). Germline loops: CDR1 LGHDT, CDR2 YNNKEL (reference sequence). The CDR3 extends over 13 amino acids. Trimming stripped 6 bases from V and 2 bases from J, with 11 bases between. This chain's CDR3 is CASRRTEAYEQYF. The CDR3 nucleotides are TGTGCCAGCAGGAGAACGGAGGCCTACGAGCAGTACTTC.

This clonotype was observed many times. This chain uses TRBV5-1 with TRBJ2-7; 14 bases are shared with TRBD2. The germline CDR1 and CDR2 sequences are SGHRS and YFSETQ. Losses at the gene ends were 4 bases for V and 8 bases for J; bases not matched to a gene: 8. The CDR3 extends over 15 amino acids. Written as DNA, the CDR3 is TGCGCCAGCAGCCCGGGACTAGCGGGAGCTTTGAAGCAGTACTTC. It yields the protein CASSPGLAGALKQYF.

This chain connects TRBV3-1 to TRBJ2-3, with 7 bases lining up with TRBD2. V was clipped by 3 bases and J by 8 bases; unmatched bases: 5. Germline V gives CDR1 LGHDT, CDR2 YNNKEL (reference sequence). This CDR3 is 13 amino acids long. The CDR3 sequence is CASSHNPGGTQYF. The CDR3 nucleotides are TGTGCCAGCAGCCATAACCCGGGAGGTACGCAGTATTTT.

This clonotype came up a few times. This sequence joins TRBV20-1 and TRBJ2-7; D unresolved. The CDR3 spans 12 residues. V lost 6 bases and J 2 bases, leaving 11 bases between the germline ends. The V gene's germline CDR1 is DFQATT and CDR2 SNEGSKA (reference sequence). CDR3 nucleotide sequence: TGCAGTGCGAGATCTAACCCCTACGAGCAGTACTTC. Encoded protein: CSARSNPYEQYF.

This clonotype was counted ten times or more. This chain uses TRBV2 with TRBJ2-2, with 12 bases lining up with TRBD1. CDR3 length: 15 residues. Per germline, CDR1 SNHLY and CDR2 FYNNEI. The trim removed 8 bases at V and 4 bases at J, leaving 5 bases unmatched. The CDR3 here is CASGGTGGFTGELFF. The CDR3 DNA follows: TGTGCCAGCGGTGGGACAGGGGGCTTCACCGGGGAGCTGTTTTTT. The variable domain in full, completed from reference TRBV2 and TRBJ2-2, reads EPEVTQTPSHQVTQMGQEVILRCVPISNHLYFYWYRQILGQKVEFLVSFYNNEISEKSEIFDDQFSVERPDGSNFTLKIRSTKLEDSAMYFCASGGTGGFTGELFFGEGSRLTVL.

This clonotype was seen a few times. V and J are TRBV5-1 and TRBJ2-3; TRBD2 matches at 10 bases. The CDR3 runs 15 residues. The germline V gene encodes CDR1 SGHRS and CDR2 YFSETQ. V gave up 2 bases and J gave up 5 bases; unmatched junction bases: 5. DNA of the CDR3: TGCGCCAGCAGCTTCGGAGCGGGAGGGATAGATACGCAGTATTTT. This encodes CASSFGAGGIDTQYF.